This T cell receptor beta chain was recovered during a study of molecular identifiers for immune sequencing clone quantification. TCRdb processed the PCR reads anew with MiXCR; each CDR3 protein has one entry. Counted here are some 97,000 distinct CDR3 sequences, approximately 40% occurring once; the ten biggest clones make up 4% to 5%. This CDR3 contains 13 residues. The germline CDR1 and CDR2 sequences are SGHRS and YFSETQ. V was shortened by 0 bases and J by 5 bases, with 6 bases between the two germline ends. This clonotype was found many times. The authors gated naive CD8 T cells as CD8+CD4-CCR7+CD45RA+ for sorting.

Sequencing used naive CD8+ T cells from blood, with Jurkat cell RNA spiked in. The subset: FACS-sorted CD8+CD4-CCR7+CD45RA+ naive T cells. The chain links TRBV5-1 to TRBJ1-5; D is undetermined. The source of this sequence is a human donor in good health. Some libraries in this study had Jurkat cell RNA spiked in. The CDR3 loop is CASSLAPDQPQHF. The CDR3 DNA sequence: TGCGCCAGCAGCTTGGCCCCTGATCAGCCCCAGCATTTT.